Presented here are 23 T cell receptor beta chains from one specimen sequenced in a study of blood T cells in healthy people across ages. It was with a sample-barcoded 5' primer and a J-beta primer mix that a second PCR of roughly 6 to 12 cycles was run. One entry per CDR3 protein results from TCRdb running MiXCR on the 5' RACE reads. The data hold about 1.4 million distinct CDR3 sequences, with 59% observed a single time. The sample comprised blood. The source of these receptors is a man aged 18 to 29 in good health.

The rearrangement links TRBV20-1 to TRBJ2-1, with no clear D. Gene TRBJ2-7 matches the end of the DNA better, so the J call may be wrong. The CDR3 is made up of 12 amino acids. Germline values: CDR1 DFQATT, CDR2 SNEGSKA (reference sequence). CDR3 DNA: TGCAGTGGCAACTTGGGGACCTACGAGCAGTACTTC. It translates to CSGNLGTYEQYF.

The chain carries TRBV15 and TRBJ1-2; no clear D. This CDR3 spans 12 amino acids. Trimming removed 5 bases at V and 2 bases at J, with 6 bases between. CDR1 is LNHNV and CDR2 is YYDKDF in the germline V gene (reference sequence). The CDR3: CATSPQNYGYTF. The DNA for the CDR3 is TGTGCCACCAGCCCACAGAACTATGGCTACACCTTC.

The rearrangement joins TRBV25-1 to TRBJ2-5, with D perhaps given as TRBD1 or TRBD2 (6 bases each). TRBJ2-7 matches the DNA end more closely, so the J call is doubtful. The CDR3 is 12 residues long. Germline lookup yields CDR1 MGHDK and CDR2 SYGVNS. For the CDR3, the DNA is TGTGCCAGCAGAAAGGGGGGTTCCGAGCAGTACTTC. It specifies CASRKGGSEQYF.

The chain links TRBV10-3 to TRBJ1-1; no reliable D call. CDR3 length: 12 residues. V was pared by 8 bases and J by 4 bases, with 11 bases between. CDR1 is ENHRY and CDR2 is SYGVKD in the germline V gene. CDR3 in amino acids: CAICPGGTEAFF. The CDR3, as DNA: TGTGCCATCTGCCCGGGAGGCACTGAAGCTTTCTTT.

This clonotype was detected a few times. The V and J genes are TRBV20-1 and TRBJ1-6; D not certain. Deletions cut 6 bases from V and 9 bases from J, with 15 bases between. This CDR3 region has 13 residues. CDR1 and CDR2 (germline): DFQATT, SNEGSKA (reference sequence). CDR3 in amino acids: CSAPREGGSPLHF. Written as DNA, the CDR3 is TGCAGTGCGCCTCGGGAAGGAGGTTCACCCCTCCACTTT.

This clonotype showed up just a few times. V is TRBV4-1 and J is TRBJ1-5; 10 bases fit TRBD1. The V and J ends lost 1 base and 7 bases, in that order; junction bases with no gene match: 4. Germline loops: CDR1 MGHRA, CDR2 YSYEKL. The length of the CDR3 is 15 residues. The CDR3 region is CASSQGTGGHQPQHF. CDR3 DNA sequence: TGCGCCAGCAGCCAAGGGACAGGGGGGCACCAGCCCCAGCATTTT.

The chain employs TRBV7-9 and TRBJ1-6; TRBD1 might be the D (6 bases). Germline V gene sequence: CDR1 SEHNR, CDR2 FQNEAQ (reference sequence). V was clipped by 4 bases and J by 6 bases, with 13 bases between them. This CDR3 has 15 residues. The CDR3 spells CASSSPLGANSPLHF. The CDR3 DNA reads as TGTGCCAGCAGCTCCCCCCTGGGGGCTAATTCACCCCTCCACTTT. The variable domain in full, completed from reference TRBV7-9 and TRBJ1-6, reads DTGVSQNPRHKITKRGQNVTFRCDPISEHNRLYWYRQTLGQGPEFLTYFQNEAQLEKSRLLSDRFSAERPKGSFSTLEIQRTEQGDSAMYLCASSSPLGANSPLHFGNGTRLTVT.

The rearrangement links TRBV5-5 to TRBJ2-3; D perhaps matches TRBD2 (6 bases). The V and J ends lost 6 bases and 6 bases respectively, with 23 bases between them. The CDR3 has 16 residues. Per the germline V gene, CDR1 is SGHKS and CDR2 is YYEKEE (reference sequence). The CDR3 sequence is CASTLGGVSTYDTQYF. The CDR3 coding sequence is TGTGCCAGCACCCTGGGGGGTGTGTCGACATACGATACGCAGTATTTT.

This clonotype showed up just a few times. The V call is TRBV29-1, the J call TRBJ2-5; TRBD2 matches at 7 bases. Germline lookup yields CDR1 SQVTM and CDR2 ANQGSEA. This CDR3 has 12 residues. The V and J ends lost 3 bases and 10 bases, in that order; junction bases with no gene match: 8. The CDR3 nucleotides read TGCAGCGTTGAGTCGGGGGGAATAGGCCAGTACTTC. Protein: CSVESGGIGQYF. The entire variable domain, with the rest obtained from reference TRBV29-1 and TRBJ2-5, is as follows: SAVISQKPSRDICQRGTSLTIQCQVDSQVTMMFWYRQQPGQSLTLIATANQGSEATYESGFVIDKFPISRPNLTFSTLTVSNMSPEDSSIYLCSVESGGIGQYFGPGTRLLVL.

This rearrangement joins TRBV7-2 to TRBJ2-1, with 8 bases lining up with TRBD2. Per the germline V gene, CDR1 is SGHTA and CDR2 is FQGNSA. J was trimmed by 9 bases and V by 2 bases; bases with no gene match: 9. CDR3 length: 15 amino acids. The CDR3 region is CASSLRRGGESEQFF. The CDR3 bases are TGTGCCAGCAGCTTAAGACGGGGGGGCGAATCTGAGCAGTTCTTC.

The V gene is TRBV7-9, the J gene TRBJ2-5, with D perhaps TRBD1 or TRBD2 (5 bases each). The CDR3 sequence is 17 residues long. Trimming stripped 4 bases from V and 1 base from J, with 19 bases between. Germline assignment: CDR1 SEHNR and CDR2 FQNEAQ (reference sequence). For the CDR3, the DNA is TGTGCCAGCAGCTCACGGGACGGCCCGAATGGCCAAGAGACCCAGTACTTC. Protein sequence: CASSSRDGPNGQETQYF.

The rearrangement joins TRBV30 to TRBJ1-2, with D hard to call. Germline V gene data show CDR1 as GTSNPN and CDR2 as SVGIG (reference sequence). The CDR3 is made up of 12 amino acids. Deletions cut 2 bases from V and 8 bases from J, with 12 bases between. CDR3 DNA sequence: TGTGCCTGGAGTTTTCAGGCGTTGGGCTACACCTTC. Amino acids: CAWSFQALGYTF. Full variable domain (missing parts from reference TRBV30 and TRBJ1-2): SQTIHQWPATLVQPVGSPLSLECTVEGTSNPNLYWYRQAAGRGLQLLFYSVGIGQISSEVPQNLSASRPQDRQFILSSKKLLLSDSGFYLCAWSFQALGYTFGSGTRLTVV.

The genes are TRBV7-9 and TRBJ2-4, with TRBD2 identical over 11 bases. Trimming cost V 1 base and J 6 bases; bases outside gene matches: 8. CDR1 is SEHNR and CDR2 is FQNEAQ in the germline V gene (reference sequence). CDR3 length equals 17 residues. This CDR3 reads CASSLGRPGLAVNIQYF. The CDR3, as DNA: TGTGCCAGCAGCTTAGGACGCCCGGGACTAGCGGTAAACATTCAGTACTTC.

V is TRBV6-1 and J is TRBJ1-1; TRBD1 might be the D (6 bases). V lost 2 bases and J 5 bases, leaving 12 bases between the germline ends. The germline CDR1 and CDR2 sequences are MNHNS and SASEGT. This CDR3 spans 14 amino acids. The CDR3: CASSEWGLGTEAFF. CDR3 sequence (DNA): TGTGCCAGCAGTGAATGGGGGCTAGGGACTGAAGCTTTCTTT.

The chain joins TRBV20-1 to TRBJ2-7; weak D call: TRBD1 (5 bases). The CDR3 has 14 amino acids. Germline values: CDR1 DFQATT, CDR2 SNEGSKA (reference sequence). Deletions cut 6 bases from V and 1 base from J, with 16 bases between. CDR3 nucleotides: TGCAGTGCCAAGGAGACAGCCCTATCCTACGAGCAGTACTTC. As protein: CSAKETALSYEQYF.

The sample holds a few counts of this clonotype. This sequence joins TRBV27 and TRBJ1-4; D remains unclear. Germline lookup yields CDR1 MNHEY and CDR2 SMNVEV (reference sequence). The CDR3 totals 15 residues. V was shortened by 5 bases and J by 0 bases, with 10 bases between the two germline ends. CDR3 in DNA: TGTGCCAGCAGTCCTCGGGCAGCAACTAATGAAAAACTGTTTTTT. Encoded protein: CASSPRAATNEKLFF.

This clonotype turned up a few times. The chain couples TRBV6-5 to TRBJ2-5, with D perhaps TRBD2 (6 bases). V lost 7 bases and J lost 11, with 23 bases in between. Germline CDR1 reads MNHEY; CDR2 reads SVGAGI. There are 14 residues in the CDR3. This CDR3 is CASTRGDPFDEQYF. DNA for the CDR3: TGTGCCAGCACCCGCGGGGACCCTTTCGATGAGCAGTACTTC.

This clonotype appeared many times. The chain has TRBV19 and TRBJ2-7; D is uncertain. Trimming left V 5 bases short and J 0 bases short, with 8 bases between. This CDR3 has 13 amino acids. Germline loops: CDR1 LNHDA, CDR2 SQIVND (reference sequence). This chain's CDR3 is CASSLTLSYEQYF. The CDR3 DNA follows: TGTGCCAGTAGTCTCACGCTCTCCTACGAGCAGTACTTC.

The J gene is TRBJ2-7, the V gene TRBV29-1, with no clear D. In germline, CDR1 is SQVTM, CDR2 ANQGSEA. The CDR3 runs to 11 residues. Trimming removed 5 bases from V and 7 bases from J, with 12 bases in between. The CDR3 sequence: CSVPAYNEQYF. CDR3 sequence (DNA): TGCAGCGTTCCAGCCTACAATGAGCAGTACTTC.

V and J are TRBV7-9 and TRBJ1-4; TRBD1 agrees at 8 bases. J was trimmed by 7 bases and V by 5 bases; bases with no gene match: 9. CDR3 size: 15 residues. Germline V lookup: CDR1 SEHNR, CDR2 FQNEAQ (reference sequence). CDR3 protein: CASSLVTGVSEKLFF. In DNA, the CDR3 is TGTGCCAGCAGCCTGGTGACAGGGGTGAGTGAAAAACTGTTTTTT.

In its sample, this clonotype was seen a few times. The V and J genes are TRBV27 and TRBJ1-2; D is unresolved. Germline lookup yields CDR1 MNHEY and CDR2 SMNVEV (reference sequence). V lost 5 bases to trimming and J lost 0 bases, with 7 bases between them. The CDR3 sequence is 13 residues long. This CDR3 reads CASSPIANYGYTF. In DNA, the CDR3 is TGTGCCAGCAGTCCAATAGCTAACTATGGCTACACCTTC.

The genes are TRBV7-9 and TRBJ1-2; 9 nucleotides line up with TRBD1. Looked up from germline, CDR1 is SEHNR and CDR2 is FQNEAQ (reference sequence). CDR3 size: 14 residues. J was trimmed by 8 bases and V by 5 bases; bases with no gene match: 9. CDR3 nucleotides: TGTGCCAGCAGCGTGGGGACAGGGCCGGGCGGCTACACCTTC. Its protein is CASSVGTGPGGYTF.

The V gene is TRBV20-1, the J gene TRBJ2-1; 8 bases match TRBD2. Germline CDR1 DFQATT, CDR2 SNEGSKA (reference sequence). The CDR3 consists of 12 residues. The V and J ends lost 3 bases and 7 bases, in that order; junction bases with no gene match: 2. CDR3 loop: CSASGRGNEQFF. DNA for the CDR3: TGCAGTGCTAGCGGGAGGGGGAATGAGCAGTTCTTC.